This T cell receptor (beta chain) was observed in a study of cytomegalovirus exposure and HLA in healthy donors. Study results and caveats: In a later analysis, about 17,000 TCR beta sequences were associated with HLA alleles at 0.05 false discovery rate. Analysis was carried out at a later point, and it linked a missense DCLRE1C variant to TCR beta V- and J-gene trimming.

Primers: 60 Vbeta forward and 13 Jbeta reverse. Clones were sequenced by immunoSEQ multiplex PCR, and TCRdb holds only the in-frame ones, with some missing. The repertoire holds hundreds of thousands of clones, with around 70% as singletons. This CDR3 contains 15 residues. With 5 bases removed from V and 4 bases from J, the gap between germline ends came to 14 bases. Germline V gene sequence: CDR1 MNHNS, CDR2 SASEGT. A word on this clone: The antigen is unknown.

The chain links TRBV6-1 to TRBJ2-2; D is uncertain. The sequencing input was PBMCs. This TCR came from a man in his forties in good health and CMV-seropositive. CDR3 nucleotide sequence: TGTGCCAGCAGTTCCCCAGGTTACGCCACCGGGGAGCTGTTTTTT. Translating gives CASSSPGYATGELFF.